The present T cell receptor (beta chain) was sequenced within a study of T cell responses to AZD1222 COVID-19 vaccine. Study-wide background: Timing groups of about 4 and about 12 weeks for second doses were pooled.

Sequenced by immunoSEQ multiplex PCR; TCRdb stores in-frame clones only, minus some. The table includes about 120,000 clones, around 91% detected once. This sequence originates from an adult in good health. The specimen was peripheral blood, collected on day 0 of AZD1222 vaccination.

The CDR3 spells CASSPQLAGVLTGANVLTF. CDR3 bases: TGTGCCAGCTCACCACAACTAGCGGGGGTTCTTACTGGGGCCAACGTCCTGACTTTC. The chain uses TRBV18 and TRBJ2-6, with 11 bases aligning to TRBD2. CDR1 and CDR2 from the germline V gene are KGHSH and LQKENI. Trimming cost V 1 base and J 2 bases; bases outside gene matches: 7. The CDR3 is 19 residues long. The variable domain in full, with the rest retrieved from reference TRBV18 and TRBJ2-6, is NAGVMQNPRHLVRRRGQEARLRCSPMKGHSHVYWYRQLPEEGLKFMVYLQKENIIDESGMPKERFSAEFPKEGPSILRIQQVVRGDSAAYFCASSPQLAGVLTGANVLTFGAGSRLTVL.